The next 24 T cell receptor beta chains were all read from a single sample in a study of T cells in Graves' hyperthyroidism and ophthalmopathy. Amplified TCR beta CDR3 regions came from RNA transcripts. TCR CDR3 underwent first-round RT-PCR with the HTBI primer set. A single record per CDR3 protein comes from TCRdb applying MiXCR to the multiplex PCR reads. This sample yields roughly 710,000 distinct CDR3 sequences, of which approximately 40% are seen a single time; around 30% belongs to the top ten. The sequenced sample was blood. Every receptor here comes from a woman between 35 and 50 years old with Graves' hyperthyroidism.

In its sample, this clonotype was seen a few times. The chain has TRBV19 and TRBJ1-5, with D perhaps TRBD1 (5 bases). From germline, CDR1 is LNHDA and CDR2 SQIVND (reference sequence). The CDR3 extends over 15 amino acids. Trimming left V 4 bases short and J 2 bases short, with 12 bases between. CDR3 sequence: CASSNRRGGNQPQHF. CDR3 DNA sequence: TGTGCCAGTAGTAACCGGAGGGGAGGCAATCAGCCCCAGCATTTT. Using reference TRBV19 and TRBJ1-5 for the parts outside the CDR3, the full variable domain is DGGITQSPKYLFRKEGQNVTLSCEQNLNHDAMYWYRQDPGQGLRLIYYSQIVNDFQKGDIAEGYSVSREKKESFPLTVTSAQKNPTAFYLCASSNRRGGNQPQHFGDGTRLSIL.

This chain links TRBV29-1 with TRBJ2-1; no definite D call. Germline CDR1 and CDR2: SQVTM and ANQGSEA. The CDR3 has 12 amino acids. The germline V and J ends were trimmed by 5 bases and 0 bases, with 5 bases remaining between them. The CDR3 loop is CSVLSSYNEQFF. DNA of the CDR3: TGCAGCGTTCTAAGCTCCTACAATGAGCAGTTCTTC.

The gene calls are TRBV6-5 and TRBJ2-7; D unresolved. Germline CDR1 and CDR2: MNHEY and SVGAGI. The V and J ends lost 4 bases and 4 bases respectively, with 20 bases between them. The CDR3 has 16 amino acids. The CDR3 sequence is CASSLSLTGPAYEQYF. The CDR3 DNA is TGTGCCAGCAGTTTATCGTTGACCGGGCCCGCTTACGAGCAGTACTTC.

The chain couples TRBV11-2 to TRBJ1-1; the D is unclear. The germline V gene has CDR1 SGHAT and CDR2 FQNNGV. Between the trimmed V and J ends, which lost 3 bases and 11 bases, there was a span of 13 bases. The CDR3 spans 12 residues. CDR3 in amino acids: CASSFDGRRAFF. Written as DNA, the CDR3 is TGTGCCAGCAGCTTTGACGGCAGAAGGGCTTTCTTT.

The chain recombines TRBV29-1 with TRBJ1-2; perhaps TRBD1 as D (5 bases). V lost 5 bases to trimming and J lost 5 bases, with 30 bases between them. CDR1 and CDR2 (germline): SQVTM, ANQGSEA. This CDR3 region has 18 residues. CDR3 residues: CSVPDGTGDQPTLYGYTF. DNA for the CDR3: TGCAGCGTTCCCGACGGGACCGGGGACCAGCCTACACTTTATGGCTACACCTTC.

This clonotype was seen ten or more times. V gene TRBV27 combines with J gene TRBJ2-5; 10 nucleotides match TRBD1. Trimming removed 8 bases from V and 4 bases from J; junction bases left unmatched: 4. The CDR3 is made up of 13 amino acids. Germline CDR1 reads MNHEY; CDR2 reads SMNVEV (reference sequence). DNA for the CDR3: TGTGCCAGCGGGGACAGGGGCGCAGAGACCCAGTACTTC. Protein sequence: CASGDRGAETQYF.

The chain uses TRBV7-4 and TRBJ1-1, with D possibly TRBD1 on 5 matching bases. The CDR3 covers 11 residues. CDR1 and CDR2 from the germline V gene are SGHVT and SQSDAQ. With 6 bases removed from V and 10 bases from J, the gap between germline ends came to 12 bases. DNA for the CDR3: TGTGCCAGCAGTAGCGGGGGTACAGCTTTCTTT. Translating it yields CASSSGGTAFF.

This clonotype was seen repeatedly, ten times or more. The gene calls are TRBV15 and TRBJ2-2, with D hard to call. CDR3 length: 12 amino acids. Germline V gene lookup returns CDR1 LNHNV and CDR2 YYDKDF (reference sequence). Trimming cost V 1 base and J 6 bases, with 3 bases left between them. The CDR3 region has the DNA TGTGCCACCAGCAGAGGGTCCGGGGAGCTGTTTTTT. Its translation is CATSRGSGELFF.

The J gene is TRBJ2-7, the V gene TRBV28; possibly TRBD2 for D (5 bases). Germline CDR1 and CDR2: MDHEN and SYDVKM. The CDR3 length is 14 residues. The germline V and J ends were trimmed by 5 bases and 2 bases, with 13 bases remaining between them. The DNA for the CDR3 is TGTGCCAGCAGTCTCCTAGACGGGGCCTACGAGCAGTACTTC. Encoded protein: CASSLLDGAYEQYF.

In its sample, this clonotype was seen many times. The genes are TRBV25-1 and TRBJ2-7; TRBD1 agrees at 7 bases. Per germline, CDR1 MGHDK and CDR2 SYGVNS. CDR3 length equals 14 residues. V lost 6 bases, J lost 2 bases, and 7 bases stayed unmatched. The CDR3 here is CASSVDRGPYEQYF. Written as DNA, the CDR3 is TGTGCCAGCAGCGTTGATAGGGGGCCCTACGAGCAGTACTTC.

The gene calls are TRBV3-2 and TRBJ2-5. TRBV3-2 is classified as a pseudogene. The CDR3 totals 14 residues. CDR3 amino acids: CASSQDRLQETQYF. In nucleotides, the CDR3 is TGTGCCAGCAGCCAAGACAGACTCCAAGAGACCCAGTACTTC.

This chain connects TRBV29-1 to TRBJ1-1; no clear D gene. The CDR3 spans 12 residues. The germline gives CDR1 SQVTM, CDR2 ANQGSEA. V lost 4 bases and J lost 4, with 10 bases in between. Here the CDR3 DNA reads TGCAGCGTTGCGCAAGGGCCCACTGAAGCTTTCTTT. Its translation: CSVAQGPTEAFF.

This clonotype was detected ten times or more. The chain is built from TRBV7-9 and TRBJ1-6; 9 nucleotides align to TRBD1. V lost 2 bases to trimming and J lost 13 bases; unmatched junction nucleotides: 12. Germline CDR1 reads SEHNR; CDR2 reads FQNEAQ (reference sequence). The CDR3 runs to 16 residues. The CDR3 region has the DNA TGTGCCAGCAGCTTATCGGGCGGGACAGGGAGGTCCCCCCTCCACTTT. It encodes CASSLSGGTGRSPLHF.

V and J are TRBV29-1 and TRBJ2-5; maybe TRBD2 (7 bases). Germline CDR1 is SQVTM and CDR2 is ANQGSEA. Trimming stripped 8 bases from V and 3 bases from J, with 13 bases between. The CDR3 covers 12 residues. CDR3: CSLRGGEETQYF. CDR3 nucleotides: TGCAGCCTGAGGGGGGGAGAAGAGACCCAGTACTTC.

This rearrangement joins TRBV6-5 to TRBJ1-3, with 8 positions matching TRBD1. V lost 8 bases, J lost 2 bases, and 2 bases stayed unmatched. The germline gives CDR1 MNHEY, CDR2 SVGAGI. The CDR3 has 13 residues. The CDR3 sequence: CASADRAGNTIYF. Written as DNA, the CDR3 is TGTGCCAGCGCGGACAGGGCTGGAAACACCATATATTTT.

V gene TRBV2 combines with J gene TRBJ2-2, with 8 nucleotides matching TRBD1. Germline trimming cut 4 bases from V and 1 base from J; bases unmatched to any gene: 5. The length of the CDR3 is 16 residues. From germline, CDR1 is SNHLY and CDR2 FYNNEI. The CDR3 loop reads CASSAATGENTGELFF. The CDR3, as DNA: TGTGCCAGCAGTGCCGCGACAGGGGAGAACACCGGGGAGCTGTTTTTT.

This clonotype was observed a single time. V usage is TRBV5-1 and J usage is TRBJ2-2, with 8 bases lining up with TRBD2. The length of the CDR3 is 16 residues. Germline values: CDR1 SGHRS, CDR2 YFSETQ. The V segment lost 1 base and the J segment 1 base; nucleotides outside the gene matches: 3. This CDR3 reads CASSLSGLGNTGELFF. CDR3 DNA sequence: TGCGCCAGCAGCTTGTCGGGACTAGGGAACACCGGGGAGCTGTTTTTT.

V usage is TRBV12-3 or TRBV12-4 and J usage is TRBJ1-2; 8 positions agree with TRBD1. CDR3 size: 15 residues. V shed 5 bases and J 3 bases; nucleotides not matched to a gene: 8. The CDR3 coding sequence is TGTGCCAGCAGTGAAACAGGGGGTTCCTACTATGGCTACACCTTC. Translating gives CASSETGGSYYGYTF.

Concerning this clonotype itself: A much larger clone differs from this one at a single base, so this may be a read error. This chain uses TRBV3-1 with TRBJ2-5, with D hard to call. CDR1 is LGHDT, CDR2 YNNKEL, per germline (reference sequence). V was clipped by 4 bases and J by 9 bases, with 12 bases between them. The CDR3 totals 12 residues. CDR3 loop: CASSRDPSPQYF. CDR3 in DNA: TGTGCCAGCAGCCGAGATCCGTCGCCCCAGTACTTC.

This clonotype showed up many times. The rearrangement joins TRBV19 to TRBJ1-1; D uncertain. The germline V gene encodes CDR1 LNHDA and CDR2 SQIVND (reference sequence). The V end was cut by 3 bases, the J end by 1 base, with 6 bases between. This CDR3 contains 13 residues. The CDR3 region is CASSIGENTEAFF. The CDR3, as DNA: TGTGCCAGTAGTATTGGTGAGAACACTGAAGCTTTCTTT.

The CDR3 sequence: CASSLNSDSRFGNTIYF. In DNA, the CDR3 is TGTGCCAGCAGTTTAAACTCGGACAGCCGTTTCGGAAACACCATATATTTT. The genes are TRBV12-3 or TRBV12-4 and TRBJ1-3; D possibly corresponds to TRBD1 (6 bases). Trimming pared 2 bases from V and 4 bases from J, leaving 18 bases between. The length of the CDR3 is 17 residues.

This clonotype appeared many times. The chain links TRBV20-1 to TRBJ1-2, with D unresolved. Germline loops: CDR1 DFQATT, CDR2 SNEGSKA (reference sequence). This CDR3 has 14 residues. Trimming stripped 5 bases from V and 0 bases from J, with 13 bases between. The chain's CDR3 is CSAGPPESNYGYTF. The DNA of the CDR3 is TGCAGTGCTGGACCTCCGGAGTCTAACTATGGCTACACCTTC.

The CDR3 DNA is TGCAGTGTTCGACAGGGATGGAACACTGAAGCTTTCTTT. It is translated as CSVRQGWNTEAFF. The chain uses TRBV20-1 and TRBJ1-1; 7 bases line up with TRBD1. This CDR3 is built from 13 residues. The trim removed 7 bases at V and 1 base at J, leaving 6 bases unmatched. The germline CDR1 and CDR2 sequences are DFQATT and SNEGSKA (reference sequence).

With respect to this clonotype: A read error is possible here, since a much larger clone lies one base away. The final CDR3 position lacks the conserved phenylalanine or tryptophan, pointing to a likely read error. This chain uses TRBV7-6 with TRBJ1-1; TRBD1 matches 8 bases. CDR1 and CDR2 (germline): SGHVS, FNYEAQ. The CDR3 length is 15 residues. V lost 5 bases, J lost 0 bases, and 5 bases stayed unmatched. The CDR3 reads CASSDSDRVNTEAFL. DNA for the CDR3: TGTGCCAGCAGCGATTCGGACAGGGTGAACACTGAAGCTTTCCTT.